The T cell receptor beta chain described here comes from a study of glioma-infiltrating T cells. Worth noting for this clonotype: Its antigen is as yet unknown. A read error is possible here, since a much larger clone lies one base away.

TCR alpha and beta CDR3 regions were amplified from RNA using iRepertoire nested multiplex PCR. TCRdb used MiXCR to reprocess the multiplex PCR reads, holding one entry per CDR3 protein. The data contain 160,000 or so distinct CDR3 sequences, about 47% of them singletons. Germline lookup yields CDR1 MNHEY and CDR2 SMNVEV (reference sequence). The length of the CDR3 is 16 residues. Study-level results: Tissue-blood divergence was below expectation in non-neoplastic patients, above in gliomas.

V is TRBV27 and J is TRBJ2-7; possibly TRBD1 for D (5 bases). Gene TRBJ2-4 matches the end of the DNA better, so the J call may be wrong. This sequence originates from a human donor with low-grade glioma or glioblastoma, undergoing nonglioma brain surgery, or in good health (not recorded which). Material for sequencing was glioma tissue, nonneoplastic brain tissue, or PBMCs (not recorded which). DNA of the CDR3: TGTGCCAGAAGCCATCTAGGGGATAGGGCCAAAAACATTCAGTACTTC. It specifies CARSHLGDRAKNIQYF.